A selection of T cell receptor beta chains follows, all from one sample in a study of blood T cell repertoires in COVID-19. This table comes from immunoSEQ multiplex PCR, and its TCRdb copy is limited to in-frame clones, with some not included. The table has around 190,000 clones, 80% seen once; the top ten hold less than 7%. The sequencing sample was made of peripheral blood. The receptor set was obtained from a man aged 55 to 70 with acute or convalescent COVID-19. The CDR3 runs from the conserved cysteine through the conserved F or W. D genes are given only for firm matches. The size field is filled for only some rows; it gives once, few, many or a size class.

>TRBJ1-5|.|TRBV5-1|.
TGCGCCAGCAGTCCAGGGTCGTTTGGCAATCAGCCCCAGCATTTT
CASSPGSFGNQPQHF
>TRBJ2-1|TRBD2|TRBV9|.
TGTGCCAGCAGCCCGGGGACTAGCGCTTACAATGAGCAGTTCTTC
CASSPGTSAYNEQFF
>TRBJ2-2|.|TRBV28|.
TGTGCCAGCAGTCGACTCGATACCGGGGAGCTGTTTTTT
CASSRLDTGELFF
>TRBJ1-4|TRBD1|TRBV19|.
TGTGCCAGTAGTACCGGGACAGGGGTAGAAAAACTGTTTTTT
CASSTGTGVEKLFF
>TRBJ2-3|TRBD1|TRBV5-4|.
TGTGCCAGCAGCACCCCGGGACAGGCGATAGATACGCAGTATTTT
CASSTPGQAIDTQYF
>TRBJ1-2|.|TRBV28|.
TGTGCCAGCAGTGTCGGGACATTCTATGGCTACACCTTC
CASSVGTFYGYTF
>TRBJ2-1|TRBD1|TRBV27|.
TGTGCCAGCAGTAACAGGGGGCACAATGAGCAGTTCTTC
CASSNRGHNEQFF
>TRBJ1-2|.|TRBV12-3/TRBV12-4|.
TGTGCCAGCAGTTTAGGGGGTGGAGGCGGCTACACCTTC
CASSLGGGGGYTF
>TRBJ2-1|.|TRBV29-1|.
TGCAGCGTTTCGAGGGGGGGCCGGAATGAGCAGTTCTTC
CSVSRGGRNEQFF
>TRBJ1-2|.|TRBV29-1|.
TGCAGCGTGGCACAGGTTAGCTATGGCTACACCTTC
CSVAQVSYGYTF
>TRBJ1-2|.|TRBV5-5|.
TGTGCCAGCAGCTTGGGGAGGGCCGTTGTCTATGGCTACACCTTC
CASSLGRAVVYGYTF
>TRBJ2-7|.|TRBV2|few
TGTGCCAGCAGTGATTTTGGACTAACCGACAACGAGCAGTACTTC
CASSDFGLTDNEQYF
>TRBJ2-3|TRBD2|TRBV2|few
TGTGCCAGCAAATACGGGGGGAACCCCACAGATACGCAGTATTTT
CASKYGGNPTDTQYF
>TRBJ1-2|.|TRBV11-2|.
TGTGCCAGCAGCTTAGATTCGACAGGATACTATGGCTACACCTTC
CASSLDSTGYYGYTF
>TRBJ1-4|TRBD1|TRBV5-1|.
TGCGCCAGCAGCCTAGGGACAGGGTTCGAAAAACTGTTTTTT
CASSLGTGFEKLFF
>TRBJ1-1|TRBD1|TRBV6-2/TRBV6-3|.
TGTGCCAGCAGTTACTCCCGACAGGGCACTGAAGCTTTCTTT
CASSYSRQGTEAFF
>TRBJ2-1|TRBD1|TRBV12-5|.
TGTGCTAGTGGTTTTCTTACAGGGGCTCGGGAGCAGTTCTTC
CASGFLTGAREQFF
>TRBJ1-1|.|TRBV6-4|.
TGTGCCAGCAGTGACTCGATAGAAACTGAAGCTTTCTTT
CASSDSIETEAFF
>TRBJ2-7|TRBD2|TRBV7-9|.
TGTGCCAGCAGCTCCAGCGGGGCCGAGAACGAGCAGTACTTC
CASSSSGAENEQYF
>TRBJ1-1|.|TRBV25-1|few
TGTGCCAGCAGTAGATCTTCGAGTGCAGCTTTCTTT
CASSRSSSAAFF
>TRBJ2-7|.|TRBV24-1|.
TGTGCCACCAGTGATAATGACAGAGCGTCCTACGAGCAGTACTTC
CATSDNDRASYEQYF
>TRBJ1-5|TRBD1|TRBV6-2/TRBV6-3|.
TGTGCCAGCAGTACCGGGACAGGGGGGCAACAGCCCCAGCATTTT
CASSTGTGGQQPQHF
>TRBJ2-2|.|TRBV5-1|.
TGCGCCAGCAGCTACATGGTAGCCTCCGGGGAGCTGTTTTTT
CASSYMVASGELFF
>TRBJ2-3|TRBD2|TRBV14|.
TGTGCCAGCAGCCAAGCGGGAGGTTCGGGAACGCAGTATTTT
CASSQAGGSGTQYF
>TRBJ2-1|.|TRBV4-3|.
TGCGCCAGCAGCCCATCCCTTCCAGGCTACAATGAGCAGTTCTTC
CASSPSLPGYNEQFF
>TRBJ2-2|.|TRBV6-5|.
TGTGCCAGCAGTCCGGGATTAGCCGGCACCGGGGAGCTGTTTTTT
CASSPGLAGTGELFF
>TRBJ2-2|TRBD2|TRBV12-5|few
TGTGCTAGTGGCCTCCTAGCGGGAGCCGGGGAGCTGTTTTTT
CASGLLAGAGELFF
>TRBJ2-1|.|TRBV4-1|once
TGCGCCAGCAGCCAAGGGAGGACCCCCTACATTAACAATGAGCAGTTCTTC
CASSQGRTPYINNEQFF
>TRBJ2-1|.|TRBV11-2|.
TGTGCCAGCAGCTTAGATCATGTTGAGCAGTTCTTC
CASSLDHVEQFF
>TRBJ1-2|.|TRBV21-1|.
TGTGCCAATGTACAGGGGGCGCACTATGGCTACACCTTC
CANVQGAHYGYTF
>TRBJ2-1|TRBD1|TRBV7-3|.
TGTGCCAGCAGCTTGACAGGGATCGATGAGCAGTTCTTC
CASSLTGIDEQFF
>TRBJ2-7|.|TRBV27|few
TGTGCCAGCAGTTCGGCTTCGTCAGGGGCCTACGAGCAGTACTTC
CASSSASSGAYEQYF
>TRBJ1-2|TRBD1|TRBV18|few
TGTGCCAGCTCACCAATGGACAGGGGAGCCTATGGCTACACCTTC
CASSPMDRGAYGYTF
>TRBJ1-1|.|TRBV24-1|.
TGTGCCACCGGAGTGAACACTGAAGCTTTCTTT
CATGVNTEAFF
>TRBJ2-1|TRBD2|TRBV9|.
TGTGCCAGCAGCGCACGGGGGGGCTCCTACAATGAGCAGTTCTTC
CASSARGGSYNEQFF
>TRBJ2-7|TRBD1|TRBV19|.
TGTGCCAGTAGTATCGGGACAGCCTCCTACGAGCAGTACTTC
CASSIGTASYEQYF
>TRBJ1-2|.|TRBV9|.
TGTGCCAGCAGCCTGCGACCTGGGGAGGGCTACACCTTC
CASSLRPGEGYTF